This passage covers 7 T cell receptor beta chains from one sample sequenced in a study of shared clonotypes between healthy human individuals. Using immunoSEQ multiplex PCR, the repertoire was profiled, and TCRdb retains in-frame clones only, with some absent. The sample lists approximately 2,200,000 clones; around 93% were seen once. Naive CD8 cells comprised CD45RO-negative, CCR7-positively selected cells, excluding terminally differentiated effector memory CD45RA+ cells. Sequencing input: naive CD8+ T cells from PBMCs. The receptors come from a young man in good health. Some clones in this sample may be carry-over from other donors' samples.

This chain connects TRBV5-1 to TRBJ2-7; 9 bases map to TRBD1. The V and J ends lost 7 bases and 4 bases, in that order; junction bases with no gene match: 9. The CDR3 length is 14 residues. Germline assignment: CDR1 SGHRS and CDR2 YFSETQ. The CDR3 protein is CASSTGTGNYEQYF. In DNA form, the CDR3 reads TGCGCCAGCTCGACCGGGACAGGGAATTACGAGCAGTACTTC.

The rearrangement links TRBV9 to TRBJ2-1, with 7 bases lining up with TRBD2. The CDR3 has 15 residues. Trimming cost V 4 bases and J 9 bases; bases outside gene matches: 13. Germline V gene data show CDR1 as SGDLS and CDR2 as YYNGEE. CDR3 protein: CASSPPGGRVGEQFF. As DNA, the CDR3 is TGTGCCAGCAGCCCTCCGGGGGGAAGGGTTGGTGAGCAGTTCTTC.

J is TRBJ2-1 and V is TRBV6-1; D is unresolved. The germline V gene encodes CDR1 MNHNS and CDR2 SASEGT. Trimming removed 4 bases from V and 7 bases from J, with 5 bases in between. The CDR3 is 11 residues long. The CDR3 DNA is TGTGCCAGCAGTGCTTGGAATGAGCAGTTCTTC. It codes for CASSAWNEQFF.

The chain carries TRBV21-1 and TRBJ2-4; TRBD1 is the table's D call, not checked against the DNA. TRBV21-1 is a recognized pseudogene. The CDR3 is 19 amino acids. The CDR3 DNA sequence: TGTGCCAGCAGCCCTAGAGCTCAGGGGGCGTTCCTAGCCAAAAACATTCAGTACTTC. Protein sequence: CASSPRAQGAFLAKNIQYF.

V gene TRBV19 combines with J gene TRBJ1-1, with 8 nucleotides matching TRBD1. The CDR3 spans 17 residues. Germline assignment: CDR1 LNHDA and CDR2 SQIVND (reference sequence). Unmatched junction bases numbered 14, after V lost 7 bases and J lost 1 base. The CDR3 here is CASTLGSVGTGNTEAFF. The CDR3, as DNA: TGTGCCAGTACTCTGGGATCGGTCGGGACAGGGAACACTGAAGCTTTCTTT.

This rearrangement joins TRBV7-2 to TRBJ1-1; TRBD1 agrees at 10 bases. Unmatched junction bases numbered 10, after V lost 1 base and J lost 8 bases. Germline loops: CDR1 SGHTA, CDR2 FQGNSA. This CDR3 comprises 16 residues. The CDR3 protein is CASSLEFGQGGAEAFF. DNA for the CDR3: TGTGCCAGCAGCTTAGAATTCGGACAGGGGGGAGCCGAAGCTTTCTTT.

This chain joins TRBV11-1 and TRBJ2-3; a possible D gene is TRBD2 (6 bases). The CDR3 loop spans 16 amino acids. V dropped 1 base and J dropped 2 bases, with 13 bases sitting between them. CDR1 SGHAT and CDR2 FQDESV come from the germline V gene (reference sequence). CDR3 bases: TGTGCCAGCAGCTTAGTAGGGACTCGACACACAGATACGCAGTATTTT. Protein sequence: CASSLVGTRHTDTQYF.